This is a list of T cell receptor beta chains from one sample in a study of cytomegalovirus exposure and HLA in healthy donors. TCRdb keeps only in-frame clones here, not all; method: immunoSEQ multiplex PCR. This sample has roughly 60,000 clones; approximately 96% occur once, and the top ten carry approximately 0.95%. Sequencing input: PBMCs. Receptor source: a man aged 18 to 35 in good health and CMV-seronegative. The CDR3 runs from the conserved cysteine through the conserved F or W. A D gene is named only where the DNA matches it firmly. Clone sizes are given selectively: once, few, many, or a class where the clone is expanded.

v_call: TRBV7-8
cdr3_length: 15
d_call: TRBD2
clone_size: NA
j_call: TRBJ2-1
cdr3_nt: TGTGCCAGCAGCTTAGCACCTAGCGGATACAATGAGCAGTTCTTC
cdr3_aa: CASSLAPSGYNEQFF

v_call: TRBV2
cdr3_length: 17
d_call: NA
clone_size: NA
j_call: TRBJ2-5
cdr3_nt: TGTGCCAGCAGCGACGACAGGCCACCCGCACTCCAAGAGACCCAGTACTTC
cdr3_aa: CASSDDRPPALQETQYF

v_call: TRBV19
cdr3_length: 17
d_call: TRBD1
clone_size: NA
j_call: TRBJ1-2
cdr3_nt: TGTGCCAGCAGAACCGGGACAGGGGGACTCACTACCTATGGCTACACCTTC
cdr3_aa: CASRTGTGGLTTYGYTF

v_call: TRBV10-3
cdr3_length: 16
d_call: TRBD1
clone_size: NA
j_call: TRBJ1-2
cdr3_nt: TGTGCCATCAAAGGGACAGGGGAGCGTGGTAGTAGTGGCTACACCTTC
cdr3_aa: CAIKGTGERGSSGYTF

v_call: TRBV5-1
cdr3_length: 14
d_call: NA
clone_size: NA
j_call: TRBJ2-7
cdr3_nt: TGCGCCAGCAGCTTGGTGGGCAGTCGCTACGAGCAGTACTTC
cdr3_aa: CASSLVGSRYEQYF

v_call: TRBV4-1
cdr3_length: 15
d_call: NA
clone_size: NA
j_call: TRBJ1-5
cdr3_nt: TGCGCCAGCAGCCAAGAATACAGGGCTAGTCAGCCCCAGCATTTT
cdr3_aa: CASSQEYRASQPQHF

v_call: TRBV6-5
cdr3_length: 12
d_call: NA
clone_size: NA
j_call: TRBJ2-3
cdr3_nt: TGTGCCAGCAAGGGGGTCACAGATACGCAGTATTTT
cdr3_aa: CASKGVTDTQYF

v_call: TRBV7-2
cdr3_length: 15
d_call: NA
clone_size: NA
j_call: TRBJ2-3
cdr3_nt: TGTGCCAGCAGCAACAGTCAGAGTGCACAGAGTACGCAGTATTTT
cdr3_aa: CASSNSQSAQSTQYF

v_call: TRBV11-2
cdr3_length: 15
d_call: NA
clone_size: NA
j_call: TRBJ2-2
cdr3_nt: TGTGCCAGCAGCTTACTGCCTAGCGTCACCGGGGAGCTGTTTTTT
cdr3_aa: CASSLLPSVTGELFF

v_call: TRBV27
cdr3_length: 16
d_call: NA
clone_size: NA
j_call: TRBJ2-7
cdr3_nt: TGTGCCAGCAGTGGATGGGGGAAAGGGGGGGCCTACGAGCAGTACTTC
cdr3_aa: CASSGWGKGGAYEQYF

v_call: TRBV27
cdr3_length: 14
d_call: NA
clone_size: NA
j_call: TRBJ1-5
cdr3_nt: TGTGCCAGCAGTTTACAGACAGGTAATCAGCCCCAGCATTTT
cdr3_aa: CASSLQTGNQPQHF

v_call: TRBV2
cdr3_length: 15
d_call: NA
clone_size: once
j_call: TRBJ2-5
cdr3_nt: TGTGCCAGCCGCCCGGAAGCCATTATAACGGGGACCCAGTACTTC
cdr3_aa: CASRPEAIITGTQYF

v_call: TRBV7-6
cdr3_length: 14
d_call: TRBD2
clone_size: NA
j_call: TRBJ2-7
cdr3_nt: TGTGCCAGCAGTCTTAGCGGGAGCTCCTACGAGCAGTACTTC
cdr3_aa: CASSLSGSSYEQYF

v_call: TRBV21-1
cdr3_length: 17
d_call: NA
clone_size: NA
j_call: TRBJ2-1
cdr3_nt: TGTGCCAGCAGCGGGGCTAGCGGGAAGTTTTCCTACAATGAGCAGTTCTTC
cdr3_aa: CASSGASGKFSYNEQFF

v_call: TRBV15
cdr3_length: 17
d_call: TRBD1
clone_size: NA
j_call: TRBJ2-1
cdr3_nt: TGTGCCACCAGCAGAGATCTTTTAGGGACAGGGAGGAATGAGCAGTTCTTC
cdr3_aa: CATSRDLLGTGRNEQFF

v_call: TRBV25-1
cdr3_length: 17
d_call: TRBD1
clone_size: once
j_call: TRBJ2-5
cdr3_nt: TGTGCCAGCAGTGAATTCGGGGGCAGGGGGCTAGAAGAGACCCAGTACTTC
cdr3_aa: CASSEFGGRGLEETQYF

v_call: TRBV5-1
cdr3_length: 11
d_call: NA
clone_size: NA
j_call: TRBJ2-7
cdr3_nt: TGCGCCAGCACCCCTTACAGGTTCAAGTACTTC
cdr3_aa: CASTPYRFKYF

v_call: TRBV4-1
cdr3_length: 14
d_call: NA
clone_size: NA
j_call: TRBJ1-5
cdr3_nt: TGCGCCAGCAGCCAAGAAGGGACACAGTCGGCCCAGCATTTT
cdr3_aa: CASSQEGTQSAQHF

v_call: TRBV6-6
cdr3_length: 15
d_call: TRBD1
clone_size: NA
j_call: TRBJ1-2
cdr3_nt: TGTGCCAGCAGTTACGGCAGGGGGCAACGTCATGGCTACACCTTC
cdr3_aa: CASSYGRGQRHGYTF

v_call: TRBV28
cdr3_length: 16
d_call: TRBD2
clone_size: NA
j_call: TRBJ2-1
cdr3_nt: TGTGCCAGCGTCTCTTATAGCGGGAGTTCCTACAATGAGCAGTTCTTC
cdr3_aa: CASVSYSGSSYNEQFF

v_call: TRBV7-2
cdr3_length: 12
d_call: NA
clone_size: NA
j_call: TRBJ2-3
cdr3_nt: TGTGCCAGCAGCTTACATCTGCAGGCGCAGTATTTT
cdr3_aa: CASSLHLQAQYF